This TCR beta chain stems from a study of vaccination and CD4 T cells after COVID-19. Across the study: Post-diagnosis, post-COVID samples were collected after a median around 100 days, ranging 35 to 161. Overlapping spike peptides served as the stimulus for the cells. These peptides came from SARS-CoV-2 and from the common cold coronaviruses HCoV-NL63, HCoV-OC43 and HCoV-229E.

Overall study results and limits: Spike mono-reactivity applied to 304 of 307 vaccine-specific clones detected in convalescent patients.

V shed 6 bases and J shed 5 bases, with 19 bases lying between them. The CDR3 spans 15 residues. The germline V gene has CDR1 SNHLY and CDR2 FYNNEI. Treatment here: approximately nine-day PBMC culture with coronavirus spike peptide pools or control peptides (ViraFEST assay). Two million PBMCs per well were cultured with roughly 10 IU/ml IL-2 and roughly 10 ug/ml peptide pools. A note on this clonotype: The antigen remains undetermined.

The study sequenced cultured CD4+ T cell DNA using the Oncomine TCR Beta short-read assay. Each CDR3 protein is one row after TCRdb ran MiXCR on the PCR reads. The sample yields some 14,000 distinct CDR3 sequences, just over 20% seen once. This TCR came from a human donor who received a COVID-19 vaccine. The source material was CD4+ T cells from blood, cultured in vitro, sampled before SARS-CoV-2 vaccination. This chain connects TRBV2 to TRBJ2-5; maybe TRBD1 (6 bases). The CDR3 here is CASSPILGGLETQYF. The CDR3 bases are TGTGCCAGCAGCCCGATACTAGGGGGTCTGGAGACCCAGTACTTC.